These 25 T cell receptor beta chains originate from one sample sequenced in a study of Ad26.COV2.S vaccination and SARS-CoV-2 variants. Treatment given: around 19 received Ad26.COV2.S at low or high dose, single or two shots; roughly five received placebo; per-sample allocation not given. On day 63 after the first injection, vaccine and placebo recipients gave samples. Method: immunoSEQ multiplex PCR; TCRdb's copy keeps in-frame clones and lacks some. Of about 320,000 clones in the sample, almost 90% were seen once. The specimen comprised peripheral blood, sampled in a trial of Ad26.COV2.S vaccine versus placebo. The receptors here all came from a person between 18 and 60 years old who received the Ad26.COV2.S COVID-19 vaccine or a placebo.

The count of this clone is one. The CDR3 DNA is TGCGCCAGCAGCCCCACAGGGACTGGGGCCAACGTCCTGACTTTC. Its translation: CASSPTGTGANVLTF. The chain joins TRBV4-1 to TRBJ2-6, with a weak D call TRBD1 (6 bases). The CDR3 totals 15 residues. Per the germline V gene, CDR1 is MGHRA and CDR2 is YSYEKL. Trimming removed 4 bases at V and 2 bases at J, with 9 bases between.

This clone occurred once. This sequence joins TRBV3-1 (or the pseudogene TRBV3-2) and TRBJ2-5; the match to TRBD1 covers 9 bases. J lost 4 bases, V lost 4 bases, and 4 bases had no gene match. The germline CDR1 and CDR2 sequences are LGHDT and YNNKEL (reference sequence). The CDR3 covers 14 residues. CDR3 region: CASSPYRGLETQYF. DNA of the CDR3: TGTGCCAGCAGCCCCTACAGGGGGCTAGAGACCCAGTACTTC.

This chain uses TRBV7-9 with TRBJ2-3, with D possibly matching TRBD1 (6 bases). V was shortened by 1 base and J by 5 bases, with 10 bases between the two germline ends. The CDR3 consists of 14 residues. CDR1 and CDR2 from the germline V gene are SEHNR and FQNEAQ (reference sequence). The CDR3 is CASSLDRVGDTQYF. CDR3 coding DNA: TGTGCCAGCAGCTTAGACAGGGTCGGAGATACGCAGTATTTT.

This clone was detected only once. V usage is TRBV1 and J usage is TRBJ1-3. TRBV1 is given as a pseudogene. The CDR3 is 13 amino acids. The CDR3 DNA is TGCACCAGCAGCCAAGAATTTGGAAACACCATATATTTT. Protein: CTSSQEFGNTIYF.

The chain has TRBV6-6 and TRBJ1-2, with 9 nucleotides matching TRBD1. In germline, CDR1 is MNHNY, CDR2 SVGAGI (reference sequence). V dropped 7 bases and J dropped 0; count of bases not matched to a gene: 9. This CDR3 has 16 residues. CDR3 in amino acids: CASTIQGARSNYGYTF. CDR3 coding DNA: TGTGCCAGCACTATACAGGGGGCCCGCTCTAACTATGGCTACACCTTC.

This chain links TRBV5-1 with TRBJ2-1; TRBD2 agrees at 14 bases. This CDR3 contains 19 residues. The trim removed 2 bases at V and 8 bases at J, leaving 15 bases unmatched. From germline, CDR1 is SGHRS and CDR2 YFSETQ. The chain's CDR3 is CASSLDGTSGGTLGYEQFF. In nucleotides, the CDR3 is TGCGCCAGCAGCTTAGACGGGACTAGCGGGGGCACCCTTGGGTATGAGCAGTTCTTC.

The genes are TRBV6-2 or TRBV6-3 and TRBJ2-7, with TRBD2 matching over 8 bases. The CDR3 contains 15 residues. J lost 0 bases, V lost 5 bases, and 6 bases had no gene match. The germline V gene encodes CDR1 MNHEY and CDR2 SVGEGT. The CDR3 protein is CASSPLAGISYEQYF. The DNA for the CDR3 is TGTGCCAGCAGTCCCTTAGCGGGGATCTCCTACGAGCAGTACTTC.

The chain links TRBV27 to TRBJ1-2, with 8 bases matching TRBD1. The CDR3 contains 20 residues. With V trimmed by 2 bases and J by 3 bases, 20 bases remained unmatched. The germline CDR1 and CDR2 sequences are MNHEY and SMNVEV (reference sequence). The CDR3 DNA reads TGTGCCAGCAGTTTAGGGGGGACAGGACAGGCCCCACTTTTCGACTATGGCTACACCTTC. It codes for CASSLGGTGQAPLFDYGYTF.

CDR3 residues: CASSLGTDEQYF. CDR3 DNA sequence: TGTGCCAGCTCACTAGGGACAGACGAGCAGTACTTC. V gene TRBV18 combines with J gene TRBJ2-7; 7 bases agree with TRBD1. Germline V gene sequence: CDR1 KGHSH, CDR2 LQKENI. The CDR3 loop spans 12 amino acids. Trimming at V came to 4 bases and at J to 5 bases, leaving 2 bases not matched to a gene.

The J gene is TRBJ2-2, the V gene TRBV11-3; no clear D. This CDR3 has 16 residues. Germline V gene lookup returns CDR1 SGHNT and CDR2 YENEEA. Trimming removed 3 bases at V and 1 base at J, with 12 bases between. CDR3 sequence (DNA): TGTGCCAGCAGCTTTACCGATGGGATGAACACCGGGGAGCTGTTTTTT. This gives the protein CASSFTDGMNTGELFF.

The chain combines TRBV9 with TRBJ2-7; 7 bases map to TRBD2. The germline gives CDR1 SGDLS, CDR2 YYNGEE. There are 15 residues in the CDR3. V gave up 3 bases and J gave up 5 bases; unmatched junction bases: 11. The CDR3 DNA reads as TGTGCCAGCAGCGGTTCCGGGGGGTTTATCAACGAGCAGTACTTC. This encodes CASSGSGGFINEQYF.

The rearrangement uses TRBV29-1 and TRBJ1-2; 7 positions agree with TRBD1. The CDR3 sequence is 13 residues long. J lost 2 bases, V lost 7 bases, and 7 bases had no gene match. CDR1 and CDR2 (germline): SQVTM, ANQGSEA. The CDR3, as DNA: TGCAGCGCTGGTGGACAGGAAAACTATGGCTACACCTTC. Protein product: CSAGGQENYGYTF.

The chain links TRBV5-5 to TRBJ1-6; perhaps TRBD1 as D (5 bases). V shed 0 bases and J shed 6 bases, with 7 bases lying between them. CDR3 length: 14 residues. The germline gives CDR1 SGHKS, CDR2 YYEKEE (reference sequence). CDR3 residues: CASSLGQLNSPLHF. CDR3 nucleotides: TGTGCCAGCAGCTTGGGACAGCTTAATTCACCCCTCCACTTT. The full variable domain, completed using reference TRBV5-5 and TRBJ1-6, is DAGVTQSPTHLIKTRGQQVTLRCSPISGHKSVSWYQQVLGQGPQFIFQYYEKEERGRGNFPDRFSARQFPNYSSELNVNALLLGDSALYLCASSLGQLNSPLHFGNGTRLTVT.

This clone came up once. The J gene is TRBJ2-3, the V gene TRBV2; 14 bases align to TRBD2. The CDR3 runs 17 residues. J was trimmed by 3 bases and V by 8 bases; bases with no gene match: 10. Germline CDR1 SNHLY, CDR2 FYNNEI. Written as DNA, the CDR3 is TGTGCCAGCGCCTTAGGGGGACTAGCGGGGGCGACAGATACGCAGTATTTT. Residues: CASALGGLAGATDTQYF.

The chain is built from TRBV7-9 and TRBJ2-4, with 9 bases that match TRBD1. The V and J ends lost 3 bases and 0 bases, in that order; junction bases with no gene match: 6. Germline V gives CDR1 SEHNR, CDR2 FQNEAQ (reference sequence). The CDR3 covers 17 residues. The CDR3 DNA reads as TGTGCCAGCAGCTTGGGACAGGGAGTCCTAGCCAAAAACATTCAGTACTTC. Translation: CASSLGQGVLAKNIQYF.

This sequence joins TRBV6-5 and TRBJ2-2, with D perhaps matching TRBD1 or TRBD2 (5 bases each). The CDR3 is made up of 12 amino acids. V was cut by 6 bases and J by 6 bases, with 8 bases left in between. Germline V gene sequence: CDR1 MNHEY, CDR2 SVGAGI. The CDR3 DNA reads as TGTGCCAGCAGCCAGGGAGCCGGGGAGCTGTTTTTT. Its translation is CASSQGAGELFF.

This chain connects TRBV7-9 to TRBJ2-3, with TRBD2 matching over 10 bases. The junction had 1 base not matched to a gene; V was cut back by 4 bases and J by 0 bases. The CDR3 spans 15 residues. CDR1 and CDR2 from the germline V gene are SEHNR and FQNEAQ (reference sequence). The CDR3 here is CASSWGLASTDTQYF. The CDR3 DNA follows: TGTGCCAGCAGCTGGGGACTAGCGAGCACAGATACGCAGTATTTT.

The chain recombines TRBV7-3 with TRBJ2-2, with D uncertain. Per the germline V gene, CDR1 is SGHTA and CDR2 is FQGTGA. V gave up 5 bases and J gave up 4 bases, with 8 bases separating them. This CDR3 contains 13 residues. CDR3 DNA sequence: TGTGCCAGCAGCCGAATGATCACCGGGGAGCTGTTTTTT. Protein sequence: CASSRMITGELFF.

The chain joins TRBV7-2 to TRBJ1-6; D is ambiguous. Germline CDR1 reads SGHTA; CDR2 reads FQGNSA. Trimming removed 4 bases at V and 8 bases at J, with 21 bases between. This CDR3 spans 17 amino acids. Written as DNA, the CDR3 is TGTGCCAGCAGCTATGGGAGGGCGCAAGCTTATTATTCACCCCTCCACTTT. Amino acid sequence: CASSYGRAQAYYSPLHF.

V gene TRBV6-2 or TRBV6-3 combines with J gene TRBJ2-7; 8 positions agree with TRBD1. Germline V CDR1 and CDR2: MNHEY, SVGEGT. CDR3 length equals 16 residues. Unmatched junction bases numbered 12, after V lost 5 bases and J lost 3 bases. The CDR3 region is CASSIPVDRAGYEQYV. The CDR3 DNA reads TGTGCCAGCAGTATTCCTGTGGACAGGGCAGGCTACGAGCAGTACGTC.

This sequence joins TRBV7-9 and TRBJ1-2; TRBD1 might be the D (6 bases). Trimming removed 5 bases at V and 4 bases at J, with 11 bases between. Germline V gene lookup returns CDR1 SEHNR and CDR2 FQNEAQ (reference sequence). The length of the CDR3 is 13 residues. CDR3 amino acids: CASSPQGSYGYTF. The CDR3 nucleotides read TGTGCCAGCAGCCCACAGGGATCCTATGGCTACACCTTC.

The gene calls are TRBV19 and TRBJ2-6, with D unclear. V shed 7 bases and J shed 4 bases, with 8 bases lying between them. The CDR3 length is 13 residues. Germline values: CDR1 LNHDA, CDR2 SQIVND (reference sequence). CDR3 in amino acids: CASTPGGANVLTF. The CDR3 nucleotides read TGTGCCAGTACCCCTGGGGGGGCCAACGTCCTGACTTTC.

This clone was counted between two and nine times. CDR3 region: CASSLTGIPNTGELFF. The DNA for the CDR3 is TGTGCCAGCAGCTTGACAGGGATACCAAACACCGGGGAGCTGTTTTTT. The J gene is TRBJ2-2, the V gene TRBV7-6; TRBD1 matches 7 bases. This CDR3 is 16 amino acids long. The germline gives CDR1 SGHVS, CDR2 FNYEAQ. The ends lost 3 bases at V and 2 bases at J; junction bases unmatched: 6.

This chain uses TRBV28 with TRBJ1-1; unclear D gene. Looked up from germline, CDR1 is MDHEN and CDR2 is SYDVKM. V was shortened by 4 bases and J by 4 bases, with 10 bases between the two germline ends. CDR3 size: 13 residues. This chain's CDR3 is CASSSPWVTEAFF. CDR3 DNA sequence: TGTGCCAGCAGTTCCCCCTGGGTCACTGAAGCTTTCTTT.

The chain links TRBV5-1 to TRBJ1-1; 8 bases match TRBD1. The CDR3 has 17 amino acids. The V and J ends lost 0 bases and 0 bases, in that order; junction bases with no gene match: 7. The germline V gene encodes CDR1 SGHRS and CDR2 YFSETQ. CDR3 bases: TGCGCCAGCAGCTTGGGGGTGACAGGGGTCCTGAACACTGAAGCTTTCTTT. Translating gives CASSLGVTGVLNTEAFF.